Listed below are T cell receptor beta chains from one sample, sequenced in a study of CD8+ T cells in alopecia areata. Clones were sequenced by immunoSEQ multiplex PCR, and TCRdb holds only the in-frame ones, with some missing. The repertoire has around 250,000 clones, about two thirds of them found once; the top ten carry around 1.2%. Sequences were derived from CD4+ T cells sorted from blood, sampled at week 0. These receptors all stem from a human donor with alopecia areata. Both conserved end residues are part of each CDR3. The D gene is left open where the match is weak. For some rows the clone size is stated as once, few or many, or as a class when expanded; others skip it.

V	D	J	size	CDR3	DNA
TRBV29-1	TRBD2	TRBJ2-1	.	CSGGGPNEQFF	TGCAGCGGGGGAGGGCCCAATGAGCAGTTCTTC
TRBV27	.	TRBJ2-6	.	CASSLSSGANVLTF	TGTGCCAGCAGTCTCAGCTCTGGGGCCAACGTCCTGACTTTC
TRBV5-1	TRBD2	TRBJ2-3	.	CASSLEGLAGADTQYF	TGCGCCAGCAGCTTGGAAGGACTAGCGGGCGCAGATACGCAGTATTTT
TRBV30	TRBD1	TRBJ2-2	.	CAWRQTGANTGELFF	TGTGCCTGGAGGCAAACAGGGGCTAACACCGGGGAGCTGTTTTTT
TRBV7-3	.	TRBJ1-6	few	CASSQGESSPLHF	TGTGCCAGCAGCCAAGGCGAGTCTTCACCCCTCCACTTT
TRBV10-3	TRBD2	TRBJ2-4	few	CAISEYGSRGSVHIQYF	TGTGCCATCAGTGAGTACGGGTCACGCGGGAGCGTTCACATTCAGTACTTC
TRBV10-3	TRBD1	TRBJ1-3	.	CAISEGAGQKRNTIYF	TGTGCCATCAGTGAGGGTGCGGGACAGAAAAGAAACACCATATATTTT
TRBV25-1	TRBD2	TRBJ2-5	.	CASSGSGGAGETQYF	TGTGCCAGCAGTGGTAGCGGGGGGGCAGGAGAGACCCAGTACTTC
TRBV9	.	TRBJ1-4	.	CASSVGGNEKLFF	TGTGCCAGCAGCGTAGGAGGGAATGAAAAACTGTTTTTT
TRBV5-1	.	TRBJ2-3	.	CASSRDFTDTQYF	TGCGCCAGCAGTAGGGACTTCACAGATACGCAGTATTTT
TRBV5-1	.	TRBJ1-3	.	CASSLERASGNTIYF	TGCGCCAGCAGCTTGGAGAGGGCATCAGGAAACACCATATATTTT
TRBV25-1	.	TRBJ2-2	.	CASTVGPGELFF	TGTGCCAGCACGGTGGGCCCCGGGGAGCTGTTTTTT
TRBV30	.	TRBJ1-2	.	CAWVPLRGAGYGYTF	TGTGCCTGGGTTCCCTTACGGGGGGCGGGCTATGGCTACACCTTC
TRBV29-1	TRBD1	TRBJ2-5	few	CTIRIGQGPETQYF	TGCACCATCCGCATTGGACAGGGGCCGGAGACCCAGTACTTC
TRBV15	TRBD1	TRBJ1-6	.	CATSRVGQGNSPLHF	TGTGCCACCAGCAGAGTGGGACAGGGAAATTCACCCCTCCACTTT
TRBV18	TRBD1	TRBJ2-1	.	CASSPRGRPNYNEQFF	TGTGCCAGCTCACCCAGGGGGCGCCCCAATTACAATGAGCAGTTCTTC
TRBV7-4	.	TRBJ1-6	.	CARGSPPLHF	TGTGCCCGAGGGTCCCCACCCCTCCACTTT
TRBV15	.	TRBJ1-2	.	CATSRDHINYGYTF	TGTGCCACCAGCAGAGATCACATTAACTATGGCTACACCTTC
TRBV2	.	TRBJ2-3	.	CASSESRGADTQYF	TGTGCCAGCAGTGAAAGTCGAGGGGCAGATACGCAGTATTTT
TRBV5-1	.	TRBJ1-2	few	CASSLGQNYGYTF	TGCGCCAGCAGCTTGGGACAGAACTATGGCTACACCTTC
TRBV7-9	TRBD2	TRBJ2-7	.	CASSSTSGGPYEQYF	TGTGCCAGCAGCTCGACTAGCGGGGGACCCTACGAGCAGTACTTC
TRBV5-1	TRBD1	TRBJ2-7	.	CASSPGQTYEQYF	TGCGCCAGCAGCCCGGGACAGACCTACGAGCAGTACTTC
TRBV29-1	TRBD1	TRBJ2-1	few	CSDRDRAYNEQFF	TGCAGCGACCGGGACAGGGCCTACAATGAGCAGTTCTTC
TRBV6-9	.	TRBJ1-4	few	CASSSNSWKSNEKLFF	TGTGCCAGCAGTTCTAACTCGTGGAAAAGTAATGAAAAACTGTTTTTT
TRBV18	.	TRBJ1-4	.	CASSPRQPTNEKLFF	TGTGCCAGCTCACCGCGACAGCCAACTAATGAAAAACTGTTTTTT
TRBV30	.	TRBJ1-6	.	CAWSASGDSPLHF	TGTGCCTGGAGCGCGTCAGGGGATTCACCCCTCCACTTT
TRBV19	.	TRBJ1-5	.	CATSLDLHQPQHF	TGTGCCACCTCCCTAGACCTCCATCAGCCCCAGCATTTT